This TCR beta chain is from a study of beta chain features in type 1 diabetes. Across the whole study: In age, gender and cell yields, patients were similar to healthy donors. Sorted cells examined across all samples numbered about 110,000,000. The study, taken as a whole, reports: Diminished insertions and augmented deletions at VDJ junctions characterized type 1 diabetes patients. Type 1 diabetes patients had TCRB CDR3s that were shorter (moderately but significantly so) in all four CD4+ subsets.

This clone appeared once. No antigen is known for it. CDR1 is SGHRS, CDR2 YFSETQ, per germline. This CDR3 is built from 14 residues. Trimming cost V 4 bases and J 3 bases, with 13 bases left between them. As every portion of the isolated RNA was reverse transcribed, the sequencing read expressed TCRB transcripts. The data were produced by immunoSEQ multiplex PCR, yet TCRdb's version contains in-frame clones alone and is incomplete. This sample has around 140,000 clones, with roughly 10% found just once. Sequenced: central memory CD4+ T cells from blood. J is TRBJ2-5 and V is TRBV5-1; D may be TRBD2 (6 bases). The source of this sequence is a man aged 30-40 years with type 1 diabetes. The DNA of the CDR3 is TGCGCCAGCAGCGCGCAGGGAGGTGAAGAGACCCAGTACTTC. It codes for CASSAQGGEETQYF.